A selection of T cell receptor beta chains follows, all from one sample in a study of shared clonotypes between healthy human individuals. Data came from immunoSEQ multiplex PCR; TCRdb stores just in-frame clones and leaves some out. The table includes under 1 million clones, about 92% detected once. The material sequenced was naive CD8+ T cells sorted from blood. The receptors here all came from a man aged 25 to 45 in good health. CDR3s include the opening cysteine and the closing phenylalanine or tryptophan. Fields, in order: clone size, D gene, J gene, V gene, CDR3 length, CDR3 protein, CDR3 DNA. D genes are given only for firm matches. Expanded clones are given a class, and other clones once, few, many or no size at all.

>-|-|TRBJ2-7|TRBV7-8|16
CASSPYSSSRPYEQYF
TGTGCCAGCAGCCCTTACTCTTCCTCCCGGCCCTACGAGCAGTACTTC
>-|-|TRBJ2-4|TRBV29-1|13
CSVVWGNKNIQYF
TGCAGCGTTGTTTGGGGGAACAAAAACATTCAGTACTTC
>-|TRBD1|TRBJ1-2|TRBV4-3|16
CASSQVTGTGGIGYTF
TGCGCCAGCAGCCAAGTGACCGGGACAGGGGGTATTGGCTACACCTTC
>-|-|TRBJ1-1|TRBV5-6|13
CASSVQGDTEAFF
TGTGCCAGCAGCGTACAGGGTGACACTGAAGCTTTCTTT
>once|-|TRBJ2-7|TRBV6-5|12
CASTGLNYEQYF
TGTGCCAGCACTGGATTGAACTACGAGCAGTACTTC
>-|TRBD1|TRBJ2-1|TRBV7-9|16
CASSPRQGVSYNEQFF
TGTGCCAGCAGCCCCCGACAGGGGGTCAGCTACAATGAGCAGTTCTTC
>-|-|TRBJ2-5|TRBV29-1|13
CSVHFRGQETQYF
TGCAGCGTCCACTTCAGGGGCCAAGAGACCCAGTACTTC
>-|-|TRBJ2-7|TRBV5-5|12
CASSLGLNEQYF
TGTGCCAGCAGCTTGGGACTCAACGAGCAGTACTTC
>-|TRBD2|TRBJ2-7|TRBV7-9|13
CASSASGSYEQYF
TGTGCCAGCAGCGCTAGCGGGAGCTACGAGCAGTACTTC
>-|-|TRBJ1-2|TRBV10-3|13
CAISESKGFGYTF
TGTGCCATCAGTGAGTCGAAAGGGTTTGGCTACACCTTC
>-|-|TRBJ1-1|TRBV29-1|14
CSVEEGLMNTEAFF
TGCAGCGTTGAAGAGGGGCTGATGAACACTGAAGCTTTCTTT
>-|TRBD2|TRBJ2-7|TRBV29-1|14
CSVRLAGILYEQYF
TGCAGCGTTCGACTAGCGGGCATTTTATACGAGCAGTACTTC
>-|-|TRBJ2-1|TRBV15|11
CATRTRNEQFF
TGTGCCACCAGGACTAGGAATGAGCAGTTCTTC
>-|-|TRBJ2-1|TRBV19|15
CASSMVQGSGNEQFF
TGTGCCAGTAGTATGGTGCAGGGTTCGGGTAATGAGCAGTTCTTC
>-|TRBD2|TRBJ2-1|TRBV7-3|17
CASSLGGSRSYYNEQFF
TGTGCCAGCAGCTTAGGCGGGAGCCGCTCCTATTACAATGAGCAGTTCTTC